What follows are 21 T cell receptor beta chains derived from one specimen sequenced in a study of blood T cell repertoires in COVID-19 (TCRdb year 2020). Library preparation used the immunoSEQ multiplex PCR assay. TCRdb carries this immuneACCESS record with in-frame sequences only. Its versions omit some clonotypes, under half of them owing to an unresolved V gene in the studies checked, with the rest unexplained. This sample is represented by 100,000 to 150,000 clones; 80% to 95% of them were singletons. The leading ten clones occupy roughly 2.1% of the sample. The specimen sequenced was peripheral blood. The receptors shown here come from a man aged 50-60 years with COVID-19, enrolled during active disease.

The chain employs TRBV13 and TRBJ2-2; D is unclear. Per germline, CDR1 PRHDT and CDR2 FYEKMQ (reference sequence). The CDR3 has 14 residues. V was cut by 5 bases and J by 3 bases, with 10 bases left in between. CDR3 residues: CASSIAGYTGELFF. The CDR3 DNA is TGTGCCAGCAGCATAGCAGGATACACCGGGGAGCTGTTTTTT.

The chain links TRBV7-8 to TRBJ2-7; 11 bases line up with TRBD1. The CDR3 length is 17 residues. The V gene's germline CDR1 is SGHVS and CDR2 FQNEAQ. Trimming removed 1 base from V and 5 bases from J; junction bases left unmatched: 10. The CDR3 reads CASSLGAGTGGTDEQYF. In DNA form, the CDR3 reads TGTGCCAGCAGCTTAGGGGCCGGGACAGGGGGGACGGACGAGCAGTACTTC.

The CDR3 DNA reads TGCGCCAGCAGCTTTCGACTAGCGGTCGATGGCGGTGAGCAGTTCTTC. Translating it yields CASSFRLAVDGGEQFF. The chain recombines TRBV5-1 with TRBJ2-1; TRBD2 matches 9 bases. With 2 bases clipped from V and 9 bases from J, the junction kept 12 bases outside the gene matches. The CDR3 is made up of 16 amino acids. Germline CDR1 reads SGHRS; CDR2 reads YFSETQ.

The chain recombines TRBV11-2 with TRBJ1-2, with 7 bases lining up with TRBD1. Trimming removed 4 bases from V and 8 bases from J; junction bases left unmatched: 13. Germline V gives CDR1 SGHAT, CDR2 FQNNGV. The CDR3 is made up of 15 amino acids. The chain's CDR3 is CASSSYRGSIGGYTF. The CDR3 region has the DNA TGTGCCAGCAGCTCCTACAGGGGCTCTATCGGCGGCTACACCTTC. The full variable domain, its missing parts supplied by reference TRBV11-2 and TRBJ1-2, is EAGVAQSPRYKIIEKRQSVAFWCNPISGHATLYWYQQILGQGPKLLIQFQNNGVVDDSQLPKDRFSAERLKGVDSTLKIQPAKLEDSAVYLCASSSYRGSIGGYTFGSGTRLTVV.

In nucleotides, the CDR3 is TGTGCCAGCAGTCTCCTCCTAGGACAGGGCGACTATGGCTACACCTTC. As protein: CASSLLLGQGDYGYTF. V is TRBV28 and J is TRBJ1-2, with 8 bases matching TRBD1. CDR1 and CDR2 from the germline V gene are MDHEN and SYDVKM. This CDR3 comprises 16 residues. The J segment lost 3 bases and the V segment lost 5 bases, leaving 11 bases of the junction unmatched.

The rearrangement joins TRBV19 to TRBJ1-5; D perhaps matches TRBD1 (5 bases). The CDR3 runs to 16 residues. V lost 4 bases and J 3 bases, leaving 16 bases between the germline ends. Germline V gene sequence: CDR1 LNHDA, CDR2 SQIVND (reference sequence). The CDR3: CASSTLGGILNQPQHF. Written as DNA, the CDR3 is TGTGCCAGTAGTACCCTGGGGGGTATCCTCAATCAGCCCCAGCATTTT. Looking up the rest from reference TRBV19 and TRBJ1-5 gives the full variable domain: DGGITQSPKYLFRKEGQNVTLSCEQNLNHDAMYWYRQDPGQGLRLIYYSQIVNDFQKGDIAEGYSVSREKKESFPLTVTSAQKNPTAFYLCASSTLGGILNQPQHFGDGTRLSIL.

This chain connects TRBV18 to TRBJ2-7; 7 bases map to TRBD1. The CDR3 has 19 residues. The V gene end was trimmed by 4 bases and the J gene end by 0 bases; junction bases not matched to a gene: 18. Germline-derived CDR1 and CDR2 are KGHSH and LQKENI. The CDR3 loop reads CASSRDSLTGKGSSYEQYF. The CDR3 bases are TGTGCCAGCTCACGCGATTCCCTGACAGGGAAGGGGAGCTCCTACGAGCAGTACTTC.

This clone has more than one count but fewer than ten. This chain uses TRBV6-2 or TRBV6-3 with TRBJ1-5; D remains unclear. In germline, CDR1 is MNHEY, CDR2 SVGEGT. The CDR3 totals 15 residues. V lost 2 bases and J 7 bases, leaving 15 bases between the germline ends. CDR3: CASSYRPPAGQPQHF. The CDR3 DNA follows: TGTGCCAGCAGTTACCGACCGCCCGCGGGGCAGCCCCAGCATTTT.

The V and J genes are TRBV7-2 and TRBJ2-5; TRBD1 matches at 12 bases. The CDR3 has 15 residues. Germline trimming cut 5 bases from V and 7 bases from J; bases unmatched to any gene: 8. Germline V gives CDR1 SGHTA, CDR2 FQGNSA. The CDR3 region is CASSPRDRGLSTQYF. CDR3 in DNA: TGTGCCAGCAGCCCCCGGGACAGGGGGCTCTCGACCCAGTACTTC.

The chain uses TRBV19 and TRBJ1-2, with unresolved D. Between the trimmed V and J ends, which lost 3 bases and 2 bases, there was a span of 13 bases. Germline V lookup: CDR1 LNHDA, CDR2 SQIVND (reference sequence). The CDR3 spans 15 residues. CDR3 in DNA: TGTGCCAGTAGTATTCTGGCAGGAGGAAACTATGGCTACACCTTC. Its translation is CASSILAGGNYGYTF.

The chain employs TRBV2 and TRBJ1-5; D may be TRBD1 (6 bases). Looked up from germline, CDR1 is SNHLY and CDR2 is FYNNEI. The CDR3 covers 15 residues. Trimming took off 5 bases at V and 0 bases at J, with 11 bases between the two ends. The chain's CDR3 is CASSSRGVSNQPQHF. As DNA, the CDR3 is TGTGCCAGCAGTAGCAGGGGTGTTAGCAATCAGCCCCAGCATTTT.

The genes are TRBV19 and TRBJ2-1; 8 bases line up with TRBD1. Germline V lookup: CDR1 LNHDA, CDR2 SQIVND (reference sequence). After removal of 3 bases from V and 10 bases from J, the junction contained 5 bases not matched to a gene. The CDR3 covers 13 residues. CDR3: CASSMTGVGEQFF. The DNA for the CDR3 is TGTGCCAGTAGTATGACAGGGGTAGGGGAGCAGTTCTTC.

CDR3 bases: TGTGCCAGCAGTGAGACGGGCTACGAGCAGTACTTC. It translates to CASSETGYEQYF. The rearrangement links TRBV2 to TRBJ2-7; the D is unclear. The V end lost 3 bases, the J end lost 3 bases, and 6 bases lay between the germline ends. The CDR3 is made up of 12 amino acids. Germline values: CDR1 SNHLY, CDR2 FYNNEI.

The CDR3 DNA reads as TGTGCCAGCAGTTTTAGAGGGAGTCAGCCCCAGCATTTT. Translating gives CASSFRGSQPQHF. The rearrangement links TRBV27 to TRBJ1-5; D is unresolved. Germline V gene sequence: CDR1 MNHEY, CDR2 SMNVEV (reference sequence). Trimming cost V 3 bases and J 6 bases, with 9 bases left between them. The CDR3 runs to 13 residues.

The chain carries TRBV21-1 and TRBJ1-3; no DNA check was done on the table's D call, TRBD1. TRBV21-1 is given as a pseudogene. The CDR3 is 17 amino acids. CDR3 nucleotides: TGTGCCAGCAGCACCCCCGGGAAAAGGGACAGTGGAAACACCATATATTTT. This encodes CASSTPGKRDSGNTIYF.

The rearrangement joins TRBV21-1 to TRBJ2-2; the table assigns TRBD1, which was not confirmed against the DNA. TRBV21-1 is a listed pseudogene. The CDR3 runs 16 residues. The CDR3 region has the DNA TGTGCCAGCCGACGGACAGGGTTAGGTGACACCGGGGAGCTGTTTTTT. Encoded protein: CASRRTGLGDTGELFF.

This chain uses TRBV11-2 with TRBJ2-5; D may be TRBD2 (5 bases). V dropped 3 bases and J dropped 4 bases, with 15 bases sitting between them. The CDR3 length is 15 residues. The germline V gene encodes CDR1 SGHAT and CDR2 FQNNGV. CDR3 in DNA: TGTGCCAGCAGCTTCACTAGTTCCGGTCGAGAGACCCAGTACTTC. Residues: CASSFTSSGRETQYF.

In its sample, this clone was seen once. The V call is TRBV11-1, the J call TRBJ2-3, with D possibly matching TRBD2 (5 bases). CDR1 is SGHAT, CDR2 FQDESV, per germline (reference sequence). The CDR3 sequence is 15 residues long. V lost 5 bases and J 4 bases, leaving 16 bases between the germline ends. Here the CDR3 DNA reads TGTGCCAGCAGCCCCCGCCTAGCTGTGCCAGATACGCAGTATTTT. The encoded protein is CASSPRLAVPDTQYF.

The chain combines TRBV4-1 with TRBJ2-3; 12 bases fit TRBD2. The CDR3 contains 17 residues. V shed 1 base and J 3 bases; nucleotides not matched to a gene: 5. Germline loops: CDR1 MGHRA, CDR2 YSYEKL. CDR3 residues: CASSQGPLAGGTDTQYF. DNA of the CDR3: TGCGCCAGCAGCCAAGGTCCCCTAGCGGGAGGGACAGATACGCAGTATTTT.

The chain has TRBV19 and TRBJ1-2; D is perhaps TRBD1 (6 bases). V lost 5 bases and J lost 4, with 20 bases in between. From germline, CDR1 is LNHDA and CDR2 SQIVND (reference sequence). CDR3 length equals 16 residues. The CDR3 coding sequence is TGTGCCAGTAGTCCCTCGGTGGGGGCCTATCCCTATGGCTACACCTTC. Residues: CASSPSVGAYPYGYTF. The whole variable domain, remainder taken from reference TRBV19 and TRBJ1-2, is DGGITQSPKYLFRKEGQNVTLSCEQNLNHDAMYWYRQDPGQGLRLIYYSQIVNDFQKGDIAEGYSVSREKKESFPLTVTSAQKNPTAFYLCASSPSVGAYPYGYTFGSGTRLTVV.

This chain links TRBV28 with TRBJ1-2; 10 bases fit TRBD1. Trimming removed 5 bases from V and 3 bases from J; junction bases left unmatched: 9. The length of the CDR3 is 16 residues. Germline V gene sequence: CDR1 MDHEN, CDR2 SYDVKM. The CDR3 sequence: CASSIPGTGVDYGYTF. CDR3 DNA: TGTGCCAGCAGTATCCCCGGGACAGGGGTTGACTATGGCTACACCTTC.